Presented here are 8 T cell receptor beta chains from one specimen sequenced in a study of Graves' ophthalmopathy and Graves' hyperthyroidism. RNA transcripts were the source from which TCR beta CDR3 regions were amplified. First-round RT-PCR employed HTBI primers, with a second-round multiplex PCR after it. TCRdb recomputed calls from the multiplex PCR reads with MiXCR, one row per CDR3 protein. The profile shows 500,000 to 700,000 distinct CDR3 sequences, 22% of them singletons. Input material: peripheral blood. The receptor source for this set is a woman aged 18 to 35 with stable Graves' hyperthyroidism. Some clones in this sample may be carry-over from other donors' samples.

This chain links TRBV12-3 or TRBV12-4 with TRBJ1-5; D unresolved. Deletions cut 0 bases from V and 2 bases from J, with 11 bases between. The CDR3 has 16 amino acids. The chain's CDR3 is CASSLAQAGRNQPQHF. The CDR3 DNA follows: TGTGCCAGCAGTTTAGCCCAGGCTGGACGCAATCAGCCCCAGCATTTT.

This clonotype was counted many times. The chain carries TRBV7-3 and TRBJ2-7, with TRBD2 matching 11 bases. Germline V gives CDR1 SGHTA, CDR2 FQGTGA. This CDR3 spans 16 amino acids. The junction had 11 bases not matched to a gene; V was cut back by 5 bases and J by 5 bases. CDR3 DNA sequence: TGTGCCAGCAGCGCAACCGGGACTAGCGGTGACCACGAGCAGTACTTC. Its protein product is CASSATGTSGDHEQYF.

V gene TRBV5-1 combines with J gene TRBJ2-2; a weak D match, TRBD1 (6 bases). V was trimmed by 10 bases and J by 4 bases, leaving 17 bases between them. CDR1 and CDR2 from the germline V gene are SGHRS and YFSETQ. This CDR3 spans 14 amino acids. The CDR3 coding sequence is TGCGCCGGCAACGTCACAGGGCGCACCGGGGAGCTGTTTTTT. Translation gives CAGNVTGRTGELFF.

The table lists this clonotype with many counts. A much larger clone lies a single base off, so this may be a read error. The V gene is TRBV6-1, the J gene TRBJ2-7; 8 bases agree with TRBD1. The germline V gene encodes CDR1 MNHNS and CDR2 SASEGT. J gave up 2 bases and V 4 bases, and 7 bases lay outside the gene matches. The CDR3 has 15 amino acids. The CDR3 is CASSGQGSYPYEQYF. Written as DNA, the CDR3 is TGTGCCAGCAGTGGACAGGGGTCTTACCCCTACGAGCAGTACTTC.

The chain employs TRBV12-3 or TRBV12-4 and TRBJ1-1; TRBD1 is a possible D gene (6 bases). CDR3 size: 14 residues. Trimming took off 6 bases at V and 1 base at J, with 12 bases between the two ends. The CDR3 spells CASSWGTWNTEAFF. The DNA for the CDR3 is TGTGCCAGCAGCTGGGGGACATGGAACACTGAAGCTTTCTTT.

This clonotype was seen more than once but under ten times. CDR3 loop: CASSDWRQGGGQPQHF. In nucleotides, the CDR3 is TGTGCCAGCAGTGACTGGCGGCAGGGGGGTGGTCAGCCCCAGCATTTT. The chain is built from TRBV27 and TRBJ1-5, with 7 positions matching TRBD1. This CDR3 region has 16 residues. CDR1 and CDR2 from the germline V gene are MNHEY and SMNVEV (reference sequence). After removal of 5 bases from V and 6 bases from J, the junction contained 13 bases not matched to a gene.

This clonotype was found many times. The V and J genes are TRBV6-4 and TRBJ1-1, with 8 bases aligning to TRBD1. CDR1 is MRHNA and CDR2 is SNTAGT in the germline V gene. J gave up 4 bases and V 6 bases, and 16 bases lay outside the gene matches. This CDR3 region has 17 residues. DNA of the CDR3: TGTGCCAGCAGGGCCGGGACAGGAAGTATCCGAGGCACTGAAGCTTTCTTT. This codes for CASRAGTGSIRGTEAFF.

The CDR3 reads CASRPPGPSYEQYF. The CDR3 region has the DNA TGTGCCAGCAGGCCTCCGGGACCAAGCTACGAGCAGTACTTC. The chain carries TRBV28 and TRBJ2-7, with D perhaps TRBD1 or TRBD2 (5 bases each). V lost 6 bases to trimming and J lost 3 bases, with 15 bases between them. This CDR3 spans 14 amino acids. CDR1 MDHEN and CDR2 SYDVKM come from the germline V gene. The entire variable domain, with the rest obtained from reference TRBV28 and TRBJ2-7, is as follows: DVKVTQSSRYLVKRTGEKVFLECVQDMDHENMFWYRQDPGLGLRLIYFSYDVKMKEKGDIPEGYSVSREKKERFSLILESASTNQTSMYLCASRPPGPSYEQYFGPGTRLTVT.